What follows are 20 T cell receptor beta chains derived from one specimen sequenced in a study of cytomegalovirus exposure and HLA in healthy donors. The PCR had 60 Vbeta and 13 Jbeta primers. TCRdb's table, derived via immunoSEQ multiplex PCR, lists solely in-frame clones and lacks some. The sample records fewer than 200,000 clones, around 86% being singletons. The sample was PBMCs. These TCRs come from a male donor in good health and CMV-seronegative.

As for this clone: One end of the junction does not line up with germline, which may come from a read error. This rearrangement joins TRBV5-1 to TRBJ1-1; 11 bases are shared with TRBD1. CDR3 length: 15 amino acids. The germline V gene encodes CDR1 SGHRS and CDR2 YFSETQ. The CDR3 sequence: CASSLGGTGGTEAFF. For the CDR3, the DNA is TGCGCCAGCAGTTTGGGGGGGACAGGGGGCACTGAAGCTTTCTTT.

The CDR3 is CSVVRGFETQYF. CDR3 coding DNA: TGCAGCGTAGTAAGGGGGTTTGAGACCCAGTACTTC. The chain carries TRBV29-1 and TRBJ2-5, with D possibly being TRBD1 (6 bases). Germline V gene data show CDR1 as SQVTM and CDR2 as ANQGSEA. Trimming cost V 6 bases and J 5 bases, with 13 bases left between them. The CDR3 contains 12 residues.

The chain has TRBV6-5 and TRBJ2-6; 9 bases line up with TRBD1. Germline lookup yields CDR1 MNHEY and CDR2 SVGAGI. CDR3 length equals 15 residues. The J segment lost 4 bases and the V segment lost 6 bases, leaving 4 bases of the junction unmatched. The CDR3 sequence is CASSRTGAGANVLTF. The CDR3 nucleotides are TGTGCCAGCAGCCGGACAGGGGCCGGGGCCAACGTCCTGACTTTC.

A few counts support this clone. The CDR3 DNA sequence: TGTGCCAGCAGCTCGACAGGACAGTCATCGAACACCGGGGAGCTGTTTTTT. This encodes CASSSTGQSSNTGELFF. V is TRBV7-8 and J is TRBJ2-2, with a weak D call TRBD1 (6 bases). The CDR3 extends over 17 amino acids. The V end lost 4 bases, the J end lost 0 bases, and 15 bases lay between the germline ends. From germline, CDR1 is SGHVS and CDR2 FQNEAQ.

The chain has TRBV21-1 and TRBJ1-6; no check of the table's D call, TRBD1, against the DNA was made. TRBV21-1 is listed as a pseudogene. The CDR3 totals 19 residues. CDR3 amino acids: CASSKDGTGFFNTYSPLHF. Here the CDR3 DNA reads TGTGCCAGCAGCAAGGACGGGACAGGGTTTTTTAATACTTATTCACCCCTCCACTTT.

The chain links TRBV4-1 to TRBJ1-6; TRBD1 agrees at 9 bases. The ends lost 4 bases at V and 6 bases at J; junction bases unmatched: 4. Per germline, CDR1 MGHRA and CDR2 YSYEKL. This CDR3 has 15 amino acids. The CDR3 loop reads CASSLRTGANSPLHF. The CDR3 DNA reads TGCGCCAGCAGCCTCCGGACAGGGGCTAATTCACCCCTCCACTTT.

The chain uses TRBV27 and TRBJ1-1; D remains ambiguous. Germline CDR1 reads MNHEY; CDR2 reads SMNVEV (reference sequence). The CDR3 loop spans 9 amino acids. CDR3 in amino acids: CCAGTEAFF. The CDR3 DNA reads as TGTTGCGCCGGCACTGAAGCTTTCTTT.

The gene calls are TRBV5-4 and TRBJ2-7; 9 positions match TRBD1. CDR1 and CDR2 (germline): SGHNT, YYREEE (reference sequence). V shed 3 bases and J 3 bases; nucleotides not matched to a gene: 7. This CDR3 has 15 residues. This chain's CDR3 is CASSSGQGTDYEQYF. CDR3 nucleotides: TGTGCCAGCAGCTCGGGACAGGGAACGGACTACGAGCAGTACTTC.

The chain uses TRBV7-9 and TRBJ2-3, with TRBD2 identical over 11 bases. In germline, CDR1 is SEHNR, CDR2 FQNEAQ (reference sequence). This CDR3 has 16 amino acids. J gave up 3 bases and V 7 bases, and 9 bases lay outside the gene matches. In DNA, the CDR3 is TGTGCCAGCAACCGACTAGCTAGCGGGGGGACAGATACGCAGTATTTT. It specifies CASNRLASGGTDTQYF.

The table lists this clone with a count of one. The CDR3 DNA sequence: TGCGCCAGCAGCTGGACCCCCCAGGGGGCGAACACCGGGGAGCTGTTTTTT. Translation gives CASSWTPQGANTGELFF. The chain carries TRBV5-1 and TRBJ2-2; 7 nucleotides agree with TRBD1. CDR1 is SGHRS and CDR2 is YFSETQ in the germline V gene. V was clipped by 3 bases and J by 0 bases; unmatched bases: 8. CDR3 length equals 17 residues.

The chain recombines TRBV7-2 with TRBJ2-3; no clear D. The CDR3 has 12 amino acids. Germline CDR1 SGHTA, CDR2 FQGNSA. V lost 2 bases, J lost 6 bases, and 6 bases lay in between. The DNA for the CDR3 is TGTGCCAGCAGCTTAAACGGGGATACGCAGTATTTT. Its translation: CASSLNGDTQYF.

The chain recombines TRBV2 with TRBJ1-6, with D possibly TRBD1 on 6 matching bases. The CDR3 loop spans 16 amino acids. V lost 6 bases and J 7 bases, leaving 19 bases between the germline ends. Germline CDR1 SNHLY, CDR2 FYNNEI. CDR3 DNA: TGTGCCAGCAGCCCCCAGGGGCCGGGCGGAAATTCACCCCTCCACTTT. Its protein is CASSPQGPGGNSPLHF.

This sequence joins TRBV9 and TRBJ2-3, with TRBD1 matching over 12 bases. Trimming cost V 0 bases and J 4 bases; bases outside gene matches: 3. CDR3 length: 16 residues. Germline V lookup: CDR1 SGDLS, CDR2 YYNGEE. CDR3 bases: TGTGCCAGCAGCGTAGTTGGGACAGGGGGCGCAGATACGCAGTATTTT. Its translation: CASSVVGTGGADTQYF.

The V call is TRBV11-2, the J call TRBJ1-2; D gene uncertain. Germline V gene lookup returns CDR1 SGHAT and CDR2 FQNNGV. Deletions cut 0 bases from V and 2 bases from J, with 16 bases between. The CDR3 is made up of 17 amino acids. CDR3 nucleotide sequence: TGTGCCAGCAGCTTAGAAAATGTCCAGTCCAGGAACTATGGCTACACCTTC. Translating gives CASSLENVQSRNYGYTF. Using reference TRBV11-2 and TRBJ1-2 for the parts outside the CDR3, the full variable domain is EAGVAQSPRYKIIEKRQSVAFWCNPISGHATLYWYQQILGQGPKLLIQFQNNGVVDDSQLPKDRFSAERLKGVDSTLKIQPAKLEDSAVYLCASSLENVQSRNYGYTFGSGTRLTVV.

This clone was observed once. This CDR3 is CASSNTPRGRNEQYF. In nucleotides, the CDR3 is TGTGCCAGCAGTAACACCCCCAGGGGGCGCAACGAGCAGTACTTC. The J gene is TRBJ2-7, the V gene TRBV27; 8 bases fit TRBD1. The germline V gene has CDR1 MNHEY and CDR2 SMNVEV (reference sequence). The CDR3 length is 15 residues. Trimming at V came to 5 bases and at J to 5 bases, leaving 11 bases not matched to a gene.

The chain is built from TRBV18 and TRBJ1-6; the match to TRBD1 covers 7 bases. The V and J ends lost 3 bases and 7 bases, in that order; junction bases with no gene match: 21. The V gene's germline CDR1 is KGHSH and CDR2 LQKENI. The CDR3 covers 20 residues. For the CDR3, the DNA is TGTGCCAGCTCACCCACTCCTTATCAACAGGGGATGAAGACAAATTCACCCCTCCACTTT. Translated: CASSPTPYQQGMKTNSPLHF.

The rearrangement uses TRBV7-9 and TRBJ1-1; TRBD1 might be the D (6 bases). The CDR3 length is 15 residues. Trimming left V 1 base short and J 2 bases short, with 11 bases between. In germline, CDR1 is SEHNR, CDR2 FQNEAQ (reference sequence). CDR3 bases: TGTGCCAGCAGCTTAGAGTCAGGGGCTAACACTGAAGCTTTCTTT. Translation: CASSLESGANTEAFF.

V is TRBV29-1 and J is TRBJ2-5; 8 bases align to TRBD2. V shed 3 bases, J shed 0 bases, and the junction held 3 bases outside the gene matches. The CDR3 consists of 14 residues. CDR1 and CDR2 (germline): SQVTM, ANQGSEA. CDR3 sequence: CSVDRAGDQETQYF. The CDR3 nucleotides read TGCAGCGTTGACCGAGCGGGAGACCAAGAGACCCAGTACTTC.

This chain joins TRBV9 and TRBJ1-4; 7 nucleotides match TRBD1. With V trimmed by 0 bases and J by 11 bases, 4 bases remained unmatched. This CDR3 contains 13 residues. In germline, CDR1 is SGDLS, CDR2 YYNGEE. DNA for the CDR3: TGTGCCAGCAGCGTAGGACAGGGTGGGAAACTGTTTTTT. This sequence encodes CASSVGQGGKLFF.

The chain combines TRBV29-1 with TRBJ1-1; D is ambiguous. The CDR3 covers 10 residues. In germline, CDR1 is SQVTM, CDR2 ANQGSEA. V gave up 7 bases and J gave up 5 bases, with 8 bases separating them. This CDR3 reads CSGSDTEAFF. The DNA for the CDR3 is TGCAGCGGCTCAGATACTGAAGCTTTCTTT.